A selection of T cell receptor beta chains follows, all from one sample in a study of shared clonotypes between healthy human individuals. Assay used: immunoSEQ multiplex PCR; TCRdb lists only in-frame clones, some missing. The data contain millions of clones, around 95% of them singletons. The sample comprised naive CD4+ T cells sorted from blood. The receptors shown here come from a man aged 18 to 29 in good health. Each CDR3 is given with its conserved first and last residue. The D gene is left open where the match is weak. Size tells how often a clone was seen (once, few, many) or the class of an expanded clone, and some rows leave it out.

D gene: TRBD2; V gene: TRBV4-3; J gene: TRBJ2-5; clone size: NA; CDR3 protein: CASSQEISGSRETQYF; CDR3 DNA: TGCGCCAGCAGCCAAGAGATTAGCGGGAGCAGGGAGACCCAGTACTTC
D gene: TRBD1; V gene: TRBV18; J gene: TRBJ2-7; clone size: NA; CDR3 protein: CASSPPQGAHEQYF; CDR3 DNA: TGTGCCAGCTCACCCCCCCAGGGGGCCCACGAGCAGTACTTC
D gene: TRBD1; V gene: TRBV29-1; J gene: TRBJ2-5; clone size: NA; CDR3 protein: CSVESRDRYSETQYF; CDR3 DNA: TGCAGCGTTGAATCCCGGGACAGGTATTCGGAGACCCAGTACTTC
D gene: TRBD2; V gene: TRBV11-2; J gene: TRBJ2-7; clone size: NA; CDR3 protein: CASSLASGSLYEQYF; CDR3 DNA: TGTGCCAGCAGCTTAGCTAGCGGGAGTTTATACGAGCAGTACTTC
D gene: TRBD2; V gene: TRBV10-2; J gene: TRBJ2-7; clone size: NA; CDR3 protein: CASSRDYTYEQYF; CDR3 DNA: TGCGCCAGCAGCCGGGACTACACCTACGAGCAGTACTTC
D gene: TRBD1; V gene: TRBV28; J gene: TRBJ2-5; clone size: NA; CDR3 protein: CASSLSGGETQYF; CDR3 DNA: TGTGCCAGCAGTCTTTCAGGGGGAGAGACCCAGTACTTC
D gene: NA; V gene: TRBV10-1; J gene: TRBJ2-2; clone size: NA; CDR3 protein: CASSGQTGELFF; CDR3 DNA: TGCGCCAGCAGTGGACAGACCGGGGAGCTGTTTTTT
D gene: TRBD1; V gene: TRBV29-1; J gene: TRBJ1-2; clone size: NA; CDR3 protein: CSVTGGLSYTF; CDR3 DNA: TGCAGCGTAACAGGGGGCCTGAGCTACACCTTC
D gene: TRBD2; V gene: TRBV5-1; J gene: TRBJ2-3; clone size: NA; CDR3 protein: CASSPTSPLDTQYF; CDR3 DNA: TGCGCCAGCAGCCCGACTAGCCCCCTAGATACGCAGTATTTT
D gene: NA; V gene: TRBV5-1; J gene: TRBJ1-1; clone size: NA; CDR3 protein: CASSSRTKNTEAFF; CDR3 DNA: TGCGCCAGCAGCTCAAGGACCAAGAACACTGAAGCTTTCTTT
D gene: NA; V gene: TRBV2; J gene: TRBJ1-4; clone size: NA; CDR3 protein: CASSEATAKNEKLFF; CDR3 DNA: TGTGCCAGCAGTGAAGCTACGGCCAAAAATGAAAAACTGTTTTTT
D gene: TRBD2; V gene: TRBV18; J gene: TRBJ2-5; clone size: NA; CDR3 protein: CASSPPSGTSGRQSEETQYF; CDR3 DNA: TGTGCCAGCTCACCTCCTTCCGGGACTAGCGGGAGGCAGTCCGAAGAGACCCAGTACTTC
D gene: NA; V gene: TRBV10-3; J gene: TRBJ1-4; clone size: NA; CDR3 protein: CAISESKGATNEKLFF; CDR3 DNA: TGTGCCATCAGTGAGTCGAAGGGGGCAACTAATGAAAAACTGTTTTTT
D gene: NA; V gene: TRBV28; J gene: TRBJ2-1; clone size: NA; CDR3 protein: CASSLVGSYNEQFF; CDR3 DNA: TGTGCCAGCAGTTTGGTAGGGTCCTACAATGAGCAGTTCTTC
D gene: NA; V gene: TRBV4-1; J gene: TRBJ1-4; clone size: NA; CDR3 protein: CASSPLGAGEKLFF; CDR3 DNA: TGCGCCAGCAGCCCTTTAGGGGCAGGTGAAAAACTGTTTTTT
D gene: NA; V gene: TRBV6-6; J gene: TRBJ1-1; clone size: NA; CDR3 protein: CATNIGGNTEAFF; CDR3 DNA: TGTGCCACCAATATTGGGGGGAACACTGAAGCTTTCTTT
D gene: NA; V gene: TRBV5-1; J gene: TRBJ1-1; clone size: NA; CDR3 protein: CASSRGTDEAFF; CDR3 DNA: TGCGCCAGCAGCCGCGGGACGGATGAAGCTTTCTTT
D gene: NA; V gene: TRBV25-1; J gene: TRBJ1-6; clone size: NA; CDR3 protein: CASVDRDSSPLHF; CDR3 DNA: TGTGCCAGCGTCGATCGGGACTCCTCGCCCCTCCACTTT
D gene: TRBD1; V gene: TRBV29-1; J gene: TRBJ2-1; clone size: NA; CDR3 protein: CSGDRGLEQFF; CDR3 DNA: TGCAGCGGGGACAGGGGGCTGGAGCAGTTCTTC
D gene: NA; V gene: TRBV28; J gene: TRBJ1-5; clone size: NA; CDR3 protein: CASSFLVGRAQPQHF; CDR3 DNA: TGTGCCAGCAGTTTTTTAGTGGGTAGAGCTCAGCCCCAGCATTTT
D gene: TRBD1; V gene: TRBV6-5; J gene: TRBJ1-5; clone size: once; CDR3 protein: CASSTSGQGQPQHF; CDR3 DNA: TGTGCCAGCAGCACCTCGGGACAGGGTCAGCCCCAGCATTTT
D gene: NA; V gene: TRBV25-1; J gene: TRBJ2-5; clone size: NA; CDR3 protein: CASSEGGKAQYF; CDR3 DNA: TGTGCCAGCAGTGAAGGGGGGAAGGCCCAGTACTTC